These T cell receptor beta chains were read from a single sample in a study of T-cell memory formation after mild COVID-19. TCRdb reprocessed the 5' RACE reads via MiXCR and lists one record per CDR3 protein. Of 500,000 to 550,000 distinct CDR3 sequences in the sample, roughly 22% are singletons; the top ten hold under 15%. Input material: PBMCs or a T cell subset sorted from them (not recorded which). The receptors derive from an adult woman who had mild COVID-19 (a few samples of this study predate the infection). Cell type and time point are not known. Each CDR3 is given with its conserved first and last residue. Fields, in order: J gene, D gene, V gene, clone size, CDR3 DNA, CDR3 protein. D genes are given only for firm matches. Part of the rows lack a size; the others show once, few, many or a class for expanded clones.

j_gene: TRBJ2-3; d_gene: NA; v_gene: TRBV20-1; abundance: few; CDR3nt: TGCAGTGCCTCACGATGGGGAAGCACAGATACGCAGTATTTT; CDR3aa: CSASRWGSTDTQYF
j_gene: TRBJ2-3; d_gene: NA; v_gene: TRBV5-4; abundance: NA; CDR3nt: TGTGCCAGCAGCTCGCCGGGAAGCTTCACAGATACGCAGTATTTT; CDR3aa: CASSSPGSFTDTQYF
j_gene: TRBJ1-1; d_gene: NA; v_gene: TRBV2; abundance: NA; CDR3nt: TGTGCCAGCAGTGATAGCGGGGGTCGGATGAACACTGAAGCTTTCTTT; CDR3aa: CASSDSGGRMNTEAFF
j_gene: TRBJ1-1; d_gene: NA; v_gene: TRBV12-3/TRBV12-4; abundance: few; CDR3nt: TGTGCCAGCAGTTTCCTCGGGGTCGTGTACACTGAAGCTTTCTTT; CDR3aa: CASSFLGVVYTEAFF
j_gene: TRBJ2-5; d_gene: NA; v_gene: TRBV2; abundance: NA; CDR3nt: TGTGCCAGCAGTGTGTTCAGCCAAGAGACCCAGTACTTC; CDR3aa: CASSVFSQETQYF
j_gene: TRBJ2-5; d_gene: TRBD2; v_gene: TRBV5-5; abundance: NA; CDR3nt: TGTGCCAGCAGCTTGGAACTAGCGGCAACCGGGGGGGAGACCCAGTACTTC; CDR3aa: CASSLELAATGGETQYF
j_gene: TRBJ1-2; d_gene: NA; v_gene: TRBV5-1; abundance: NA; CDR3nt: TGCGCCAGCAGCCCCGCAGGGCTCAGCTATGGCTACACCTTC; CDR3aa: CASSPAGLSYGYTF
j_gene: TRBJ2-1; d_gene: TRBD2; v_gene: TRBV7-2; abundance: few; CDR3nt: TGTGCCAGCAGCTTAGTTGCGGGAGGGCCGGGGAATGAGCAGTTCTTC; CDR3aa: CASSLVAGGPGNEQFF
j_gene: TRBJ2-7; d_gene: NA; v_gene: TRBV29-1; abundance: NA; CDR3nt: TGCAGCGTTGAATCCCCGACTCGGGACGGGGAACAGTACTTC; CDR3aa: CSVESPTRDGEQYF
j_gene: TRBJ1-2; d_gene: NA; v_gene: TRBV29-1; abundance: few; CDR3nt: TGCAGCGTGTTGACAGAGTATGGCTACACCTTC; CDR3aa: CSVLTEYGYTF
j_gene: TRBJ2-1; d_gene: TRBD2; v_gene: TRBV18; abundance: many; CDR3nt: TGTGCCAGCTCACCAGGGACTAGCGGTACTAATGAGCAGTTCTTC; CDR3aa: CASSPGTSGTNEQFF
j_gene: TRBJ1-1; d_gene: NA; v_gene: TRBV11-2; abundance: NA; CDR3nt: TGTGCCAGCAGCCCCCAACCCGGGACCGCGAACACTGAAGCTTTCTTT; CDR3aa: CASSPQPGTANTEAFF
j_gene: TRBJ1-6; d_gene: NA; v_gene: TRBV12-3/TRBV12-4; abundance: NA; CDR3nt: TGTGCCAGCAATACAGGCTTCTCCTATAATTCACCCCTCCACTTT; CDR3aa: CASNTGFSYNSPLHF
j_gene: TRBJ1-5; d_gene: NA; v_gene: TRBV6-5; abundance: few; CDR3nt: TGTGCCAGCAGTTACTCGAGGAATACCCCCGGGCAGCCCCAGCATTTT; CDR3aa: CASSYSRNTPGQPQHF
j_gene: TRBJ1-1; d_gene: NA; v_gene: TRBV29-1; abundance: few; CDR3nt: TGCAGCGTTGAACAGGAGATTATGAACACTGAAGCTTTCTTT; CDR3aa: CSVEQEIMNTEAFF
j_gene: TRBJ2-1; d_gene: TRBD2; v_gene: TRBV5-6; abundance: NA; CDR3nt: TGTGCCAGCAGCCCTTCCACTAGCGGGGGTTACAATGAGCAGTTCTTC; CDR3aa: CASSPSTSGGYNEQFF
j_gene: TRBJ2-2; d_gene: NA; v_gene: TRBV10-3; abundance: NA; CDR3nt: TGTGCCATCAGTGAACAGCCCGGGACGGTGGACACCGGGGAGCTGTTTTTT; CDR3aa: CAISEQPGTVDTGELFF
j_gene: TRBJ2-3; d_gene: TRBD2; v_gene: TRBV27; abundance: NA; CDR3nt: TGTGCCAGCACCCCTGGAGCGGGAGTACGCACAGATACGCAGTATTTT; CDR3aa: CASTPGAGVRTDTQYF
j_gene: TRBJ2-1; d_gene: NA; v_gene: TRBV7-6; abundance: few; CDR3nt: TGTGCCAGCAGCATAGACATTCCCGGGGAGCAGTTCTTC; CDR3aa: CASSIDIPGEQFF
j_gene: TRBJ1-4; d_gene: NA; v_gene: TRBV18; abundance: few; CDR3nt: TGTGCCAGCTCAAGGCGGCAGGGGACTCCAACTAATGAAAAACTGTTTTTT; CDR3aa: CASSRRQGTPTNEKLFF
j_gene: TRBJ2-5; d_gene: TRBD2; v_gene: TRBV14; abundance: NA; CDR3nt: TGTGCCAGCAGCCCTTGGGAATTCGGACTAGCGGGAGGCCCCCAAGAGACCCAGTACTTC; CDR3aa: CASSPWEFGLAGGPQETQYF
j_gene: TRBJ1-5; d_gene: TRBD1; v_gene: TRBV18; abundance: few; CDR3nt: TGTGCCAGCTCATCGGGACAGCCCCAGCCCCAGCATTTT; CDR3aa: CASSSGQPQPQHF
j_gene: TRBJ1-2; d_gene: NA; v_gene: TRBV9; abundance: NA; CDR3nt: TGTGCCAGCAGCGGGACCTGGGCGCCATATAACTATGGCTACACCTTC; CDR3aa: CASSGTWAPYNYGYTF
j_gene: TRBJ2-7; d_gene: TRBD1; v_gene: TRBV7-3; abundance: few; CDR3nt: TGTGCCAGCAGCCCCCAGGGACAGGTCGGCGAGCAGTACTTC; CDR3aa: CASSPQGQVGEQYF
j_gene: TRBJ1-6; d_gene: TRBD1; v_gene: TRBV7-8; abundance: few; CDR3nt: TGTGCCAGCAGCGAACCGACAGGGTCCCATTCACCCCTCCACTTT; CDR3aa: CASSEPTGSHSPLHF
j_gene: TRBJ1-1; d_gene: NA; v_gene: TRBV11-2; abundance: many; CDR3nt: TGTGCCAGCAGCTTAGATCGCACGGGGTGGACTGAAGCTTTCTTT; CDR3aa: CASSLDRTGWTEAFF
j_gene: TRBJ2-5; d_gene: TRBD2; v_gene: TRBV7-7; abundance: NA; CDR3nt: TGTGCTAGCAGCTTAGACGCGCTAGCGGAAGAGACCCAGTACTTC; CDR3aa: CASSLDALAEETQYF
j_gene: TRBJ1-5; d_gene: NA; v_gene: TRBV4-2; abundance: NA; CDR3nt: TGTGCCAGCAGCCAAGCACAGGGCCTCCAGCCCCAGCATTTT; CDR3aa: CASSQAQGLQPQHF
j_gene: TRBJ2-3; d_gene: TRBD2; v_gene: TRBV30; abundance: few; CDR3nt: TGTGCCTGGAGTGAGGGTAGCGGGACCACAGATACGCAGTATTTT; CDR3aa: CAWSEGSGTTDTQYF
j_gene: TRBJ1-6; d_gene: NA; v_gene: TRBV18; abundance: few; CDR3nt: TGTGCCAGCTCACCCGGGGCAGGGGACTCACCCCTCCACTTT; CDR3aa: CASSPGAGDSPLHF
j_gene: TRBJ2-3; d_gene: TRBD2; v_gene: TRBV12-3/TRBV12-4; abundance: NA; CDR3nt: TGTGCCAGCAGTTGGACTAGGGCCACAGATACGCAGTATTTT; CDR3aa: CASSWTRATDTQYF
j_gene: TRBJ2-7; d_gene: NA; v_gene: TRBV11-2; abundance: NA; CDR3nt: TGTGCCAGCAGCCCCACGATGGGGCAGTACTTC; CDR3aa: CASSPTMGQYF
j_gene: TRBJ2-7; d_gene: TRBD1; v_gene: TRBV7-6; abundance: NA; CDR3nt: TGTGCCAGCAGCCCCCGACAGGGTACTACCTACGAGCAGTACTTC; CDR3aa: CASSPRQGTTYEQYF
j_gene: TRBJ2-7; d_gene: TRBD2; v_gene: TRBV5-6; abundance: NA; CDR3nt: TGTGCCAGCAGCTCGGGACTAGCTGCCGAGCAGTACTTC; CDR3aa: CASSSGLAAEQYF
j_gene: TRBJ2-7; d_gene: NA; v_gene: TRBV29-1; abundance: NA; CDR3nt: TGCAGCGTTGATCAGGGCTACGAGCAGTACTTC; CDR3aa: CSVDQGYEQYF
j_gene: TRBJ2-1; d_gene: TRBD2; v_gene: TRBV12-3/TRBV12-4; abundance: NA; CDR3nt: TGTGCCAGCAGTTTCATCGCCTTAGAGGGAGGGCCGGACAATGAGCAGTTCTTC; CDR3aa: CASSFIALEGGPDNEQFF